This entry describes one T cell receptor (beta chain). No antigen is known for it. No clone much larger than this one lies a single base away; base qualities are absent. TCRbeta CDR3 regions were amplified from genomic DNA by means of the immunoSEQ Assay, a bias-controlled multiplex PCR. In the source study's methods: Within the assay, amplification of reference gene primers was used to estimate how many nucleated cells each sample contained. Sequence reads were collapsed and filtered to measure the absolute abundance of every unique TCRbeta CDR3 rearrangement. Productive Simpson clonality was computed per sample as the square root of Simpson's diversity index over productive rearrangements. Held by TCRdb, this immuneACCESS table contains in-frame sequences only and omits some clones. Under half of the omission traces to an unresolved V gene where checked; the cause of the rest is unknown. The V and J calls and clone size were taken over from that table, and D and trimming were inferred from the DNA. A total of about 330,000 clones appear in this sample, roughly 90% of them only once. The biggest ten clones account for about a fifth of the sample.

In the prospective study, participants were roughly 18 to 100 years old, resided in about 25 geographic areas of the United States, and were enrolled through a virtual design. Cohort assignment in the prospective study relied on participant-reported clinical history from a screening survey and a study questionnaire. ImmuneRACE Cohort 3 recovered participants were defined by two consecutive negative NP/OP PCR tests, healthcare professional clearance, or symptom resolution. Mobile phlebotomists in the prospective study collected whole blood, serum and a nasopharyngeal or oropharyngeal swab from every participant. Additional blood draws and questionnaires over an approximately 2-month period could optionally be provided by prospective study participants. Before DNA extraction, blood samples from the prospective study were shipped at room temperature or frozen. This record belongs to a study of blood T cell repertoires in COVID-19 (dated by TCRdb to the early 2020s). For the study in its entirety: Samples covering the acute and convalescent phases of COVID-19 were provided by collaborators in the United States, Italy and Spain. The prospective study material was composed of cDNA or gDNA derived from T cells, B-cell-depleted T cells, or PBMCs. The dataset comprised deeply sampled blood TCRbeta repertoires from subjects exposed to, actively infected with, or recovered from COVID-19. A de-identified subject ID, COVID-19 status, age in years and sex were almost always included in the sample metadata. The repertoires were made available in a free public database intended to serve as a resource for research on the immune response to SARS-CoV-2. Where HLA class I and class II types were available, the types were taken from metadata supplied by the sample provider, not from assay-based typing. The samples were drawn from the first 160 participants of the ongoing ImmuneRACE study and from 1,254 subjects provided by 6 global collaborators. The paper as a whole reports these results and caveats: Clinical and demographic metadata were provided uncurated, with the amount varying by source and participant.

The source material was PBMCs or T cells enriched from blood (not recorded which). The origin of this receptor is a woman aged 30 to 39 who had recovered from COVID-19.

The bases are TGCGCCAGCAGCCCTCAGACCAGGGGGACGGAAGCTTTCTTT. The encoded protein is CASSPQTRGTEAFF. The rearrangement joined TRBV4-1 to TRBJ1-1; TRBD1 aligns with 7 central bases. For this chain, trimming is 4 bases at the V end and 8 bases at the J end, and the number of junction bases without a gene match is 10. The cysteine opens and the phenylalanine closes a CDR3 of 14 amino acids. Solely the CDR3 DNA is kept, with 42 bases framed from the first base. CDR1 MGHRA and CDR2 YSYEKL were looked up in the germline V gene.